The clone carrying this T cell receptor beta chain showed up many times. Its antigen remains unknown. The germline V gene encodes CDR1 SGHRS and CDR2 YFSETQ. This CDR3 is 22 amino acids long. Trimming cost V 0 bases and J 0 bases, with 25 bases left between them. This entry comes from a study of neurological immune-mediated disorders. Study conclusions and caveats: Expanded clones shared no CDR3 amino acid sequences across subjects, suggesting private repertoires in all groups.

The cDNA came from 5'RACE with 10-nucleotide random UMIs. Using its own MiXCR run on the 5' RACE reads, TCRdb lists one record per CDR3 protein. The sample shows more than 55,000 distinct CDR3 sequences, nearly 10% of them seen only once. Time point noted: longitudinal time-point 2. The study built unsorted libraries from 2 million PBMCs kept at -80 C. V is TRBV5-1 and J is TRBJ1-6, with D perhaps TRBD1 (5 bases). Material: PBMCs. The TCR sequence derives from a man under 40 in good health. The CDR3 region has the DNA TGCGCCAGCAGCTTGGCCGTACCGGGACGCAAACCGTCGAGCTCCTATAATTCACCCCTCCACTTT. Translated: CASSLAVPGRKPSSSYNSPLHF.